Listed here are 24 T cell receptor beta chains from one sample, sequenced in a study of control samples from healthy donors and cancer patients. Some clones are missing from TCRdb's copy, which holds only in-frame ones; the method was immunoSEQ multiplex PCR. The sample yields some 120,000 clones, just under 90% seen once. The sequenced sample consisted of blood. These receptors were collected from a man between 25 and 39 years old in good health.

V gene TRBV7-9 combines with J gene TRBJ1-2, with TRBD1 as a possible D gene (5 bases). Germline lookup yields CDR1 SEHNR and CDR2 FQNEAQ (reference sequence). The ends were cut back, 2 bases at V and 8 bases at J, with 18 bases in the middle. The CDR3 totals 15 residues. The CDR3 region is CASSLNGEKGEGYTF. As DNA, the CDR3 is TGTGCCAGCAGCTTAAATGGAGAGAAAGGGGAAGGCTACACCTTC.

The genes are TRBV6-2 or TRBV6-3 and TRBJ1-5, with a tentative D call TRBD1 (6 bases). V gave up 6 bases and J gave up 0 bases, with 21 bases separating them. The CDR3 has 18 amino acids. CDR1 is MNHEY, CDR2 SVGEGT, per germline. DNA for the CDR3: TGTGCCAGCAGCCCCTCCAGGGGCGGAGAAGGTAGCAATCAGCCCCAGCATTTT. Its translation is CASSPSRGGEGSNQPQHF.

This CDR3 reads CASKNNQPQHF. DNA of the CDR3: TGTGCCAGCAAGAACAATCAGCCCCAGCATTTT. V gene TRBV6-6 combines with J gene TRBJ1-5; D call uncertain. Trimming took 7 bases from V and 3 from J, leaving 4 bases between them. The germline CDR1 and CDR2 sequences are MNHNY and SVGAGI (reference sequence). The CDR3 covers 11 residues.

This clone was counted a single time. The chain employs TRBV5-1 and TRBJ1-5, with 7 bases matching TRBD1. This CDR3 has 14 amino acids. Germline loops: CDR1 SGHRS, CDR2 YFSETQ. V trimming: 4 bases; J trimming: 2 bases; junction bases outside the gene matches: 3. The CDR3 DNA is TGCGCCAGCAGCCTCGGGACAGGCAATCAGCCCCAGCATTTT. It yields the protein CASSLGTGNQPQHF. The full variable domain, in which reference TRBV5-1 and TRBJ1-5 provide the parts outside the CDR3, is KAGVTQTPRYLIKTRGQQVTLSCSPISGHRSVSWYQQTPGQGLQFLFEYFSETQRNKGNFPGRFSGRQFSNSRSEMNVSTLELGDSALYLCASSLGTGNQPQHFGDGTRLSIL.

The chain links TRBV6-1 to TRBJ1-6; D is unclear. CDR1 is MNHNS and CDR2 is SASEGT in the germline V gene. The ends were cut back, 3 bases at V and 0 bases at J, with 12 bases in the middle. CDR3 length equals 17 residues. As DNA, the CDR3 is TGTGCCAGCAGTGATCCCGGAGGATACTCCTATAATTCACCCCTCCACTTT. It translates to CASSDPGGYSYNSPLHF.

The V and J genes are TRBV24-1 and TRBJ1-3; D ambiguous. Trimming pared 5 bases from V and 4 bases from J, leaving 8 bases between. The CDR3 extends over 13 amino acids. CDR1 and CDR2 (germline): KGHDR, SFDVKD. CDR3 sequence (DNA): TGTGCCACCAGTGCAACCGCGGGAAACACCATATATTTT. Translating it yields CATSATAGNTIYF.

The chain carries TRBV28 and TRBJ1-1; D not resolved. The V gene lost 3 bases and the J gene lost 4 bases, with 12 bases spanning the gap. Germline CDR1 reads MDHEN; CDR2 reads SYDVKM. There are 14 residues in the CDR3. The CDR3 spells CASSLTRWSTEAFF. The DNA for the CDR3 is TGTGCCAGCAGTTTGACGCGTTGGAGCACTGAAGCTTTCTTT. Full variable domain (rest looked up from reference TRBV28 and TRBJ1-1): DVKVTQSSRYLVKRTGEKVFLECVQDMDHENMFWYRQDPGLGLRLIYFSYDVKMKEKGDIPEGYSVSREKKERFSLILESASTNQTSMYLCASSLTRWSTEAFFGQGTRLTVV.

CDR3 DNA: TGTGCCAGCAGCTCCTACGAGGCAGGGGGAGCTTTCTTT. This codes for CASSSYEAGGAFF. V is TRBV7-9 and J is TRBJ1-1; the match to TRBD1 covers 7 bases. The trim removed 4 bases at V and 10 bases at J, leaving 9 bases unmatched. There are 13 residues in the CDR3. Germline CDR1 and CDR2: SEHNR and FQNEAQ (reference sequence).

J is TRBJ1-6 and V is TRBV5-5, with no clear D. V was shortened by 1 base and J by 11 bases, with 13 bases between the two germline ends. Germline V CDR1 and CDR2: SGHKS, YYEKEE (reference sequence). There are 14 residues in the CDR3. The CDR3 DNA is TGTGCCAGCAGCTTGAGTGCGTCGGAAGCACCCCTCCACTTT. Translating it yields CASSLSASEAPLHF.

This CDR3 reads CASSLYGRGQSEAFF. DNA for the CDR3: TGTGCCAGCAGCTTATATGGCAGGGGGCAATCGGAAGCTTTCTTT. V gene TRBV11-3 combines with J gene TRBJ1-1; 8 bases agree with TRBD1. The V gene end was trimmed by 2 bases and the J gene end by 8 bases; junction bases not matched to a gene: 10. Germline CDR1 and CDR2: SGHNT and YENEEA. The CDR3 covers 15 residues.

The chain carries TRBV7-8 and TRBJ1-1, with D tentatively TRBD1 (5 bases). V was clipped by 2 bases and J by 0 bases, with 10 bases between them. This CDR3 is 15 amino acids long. Germline V gene sequence: CDR1 SGHVS, CDR2 FQNEAQ. CDR3 coding DNA: TGTGCCAGCAGCTTACATGGGGGAATGAACACTGAAGCTTTCTTT. It is translated as CASSLHGGMNTEAFF.

V is TRBV29-1 and J is TRBJ1-6; no reliable D call. The length of the CDR3 is 13 residues. Germline CDR1 is SQVTM and CDR2 is ANQGSEA. Between the trimmed V and J ends, which lost 0 bases and 9 bases, there was a span of 9 bases. CDR3 coding DNA: TGCAGCGTTGAAGACCACGCCGGTTCACCCCTCCACTTT. Its protein is CSVEDHAGSPLHF.

DNA for the CDR3: TGTGCCAGCAGCCATGGGTCGGGGGGCGTTCAGCCCCAGCATTTT. This gives the protein CASSHGSGGVQPQHF. The genes are TRBV3-1 (or the pseudogene TRBV3-2) and TRBJ1-5, with D perhaps TRBD1 (6 bases). This CDR3 has 15 residues. CDR1 and CDR2 (germline): LGHDT, YNNKEL (reference sequence). Trimming removed 3 bases at V and 6 bases at J, with 15 bases between.

This clone has just a few counts. V usage is TRBV6-5 and J usage is TRBJ2-1, with no clear D. Germline assignment: CDR1 MNHEY and CDR2 SVGAGI. This CDR3 is 15 amino acids long. Trimming took 5 bases from V and 0 from J, leaving 11 bases between them. CDR3 protein: CASSLTSSSYNEQFF. As DNA, the CDR3 is TGTGCCAGCAGTCTAACCTCGAGCTCCTACAATGAGCAGTTCTTC.

The J gene is TRBJ1-2, the V gene TRBV24-1, with 9 positions matching TRBD1. Germline V gene sequence: CDR1 KGHDR, CDR2 SFDVKD. The CDR3 consists of 11 residues. V trimming: 11 bases; J trimming: 8 bases; junction bases outside the gene matches: 5. The CDR3 region is CAIWTGEGYTF. The CDR3 DNA reads TGTGCCATTTGGACAGGGGAGGGCTACACCTTC.

The gene calls are TRBV6-5 and TRBJ1-5; D perhaps matches TRBD1 (5 bases). The CDR3 loop spans 15 amino acids. Germline V gene data show CDR1 as MNHEY and CDR2 as SVGAGI. V was cut by 4 bases and J by 2 bases, with 12 bases left in between. The CDR3 sequence: CASSSRQPGNQPQHF. DNA of the CDR3: TGTGCCAGCAGTTCTCGACAGCCAGGCAATCAGCCCCAGCATTTT.

V gene TRBV11-3 combines with J gene TRBJ1-2; D is ambiguous. This CDR3 has 18 amino acids. V dropped 0 bases and J dropped 0 bases, with 17 bases sitting between them. Looked up from germline, CDR1 is SGHNT and CDR2 is YENEEA. As DNA, the CDR3 is TGTGCCAGCAGCTTAGATCTACCCGTCGACTATCCTAACTATGGCTACACCTTC. This sequence encodes CASSLDLPVDYPNYGYTF.

The rearrangement uses TRBV18 and TRBJ1-1, with a possible D match to TRBD1 (6 bases). The CDR3 contains 14 residues. Trimming shortened V by 4 bases and J by 2 bases, and 11 bases separated the two germline ends. The germline gives CDR1 KGHSH, CDR2 LQKENI. CDR3 in amino acids: CASSLDSLNTEAFF. Here the CDR3 DNA reads TGTGCCAGCTCACTGGACAGCCTTAACACTGAAGCTTTCTTT.

This sequence joins TRBV2 and TRBJ2-1, with D perhaps given as TRBD1 or TRBD2 (5 bases each). V was cut by 4 bases and J by 0 bases, with 7 bases left in between. The CDR3 consists of 14 residues. Germline V gene lookup returns CDR1 SNHLY and CDR2 FYNNEI. This chain's CDR3 is CASSGGSSYNEQFF. DNA of the CDR3: TGTGCCAGCAGTGGGGGGAGCTCCTACAATGAGCAGTTCTTC.

Only a few counts were recorded for this clone. The chain combines TRBV3-1 (or the pseudogene TRBV3-2) with TRBJ2-1; D ambiguous. Germline lookup yields CDR1 LGHDT and CDR2 YNNKEL (reference sequence). The CDR3 runs to 13 residues. Trimming removed 1 base at V and 6 bases at J, with 7 bases between. CDR3 sequence: CASSQGQLNEQFF. The DNA of the CDR3 is TGTGCCAGCAGCCAAGGGCAGCTCAATGAGCAGTTCTTC.

The V gene is TRBV5-1, the J gene TRBJ2-7, with a possible D match to TRBD1 (5 bases). Germline V gives CDR1 SGHRS, CDR2 YFSETQ. The CDR3 runs 14 residues. The V gene lost 7 bases and the J gene lost 0 bases, with 14 bases spanning the gap. The DNA for the CDR3 is TGCGCCAGCGCAGAAGGGGTAGGCTCCTACGAGCAGTACTTC. This codes for CASAEGVGSYEQYF.

This clone qualifies as medium-sized. The chain carries TRBV6-5 and TRBJ1-1, with D unclear. The length of the CDR3 is 13 residues. Germline loops: CDR1 MNHEY, CDR2 SVGAGI. V was clipped by 7 bases and J by 6 bases, with 15 bases between them. The CDR3 is CASTPLGSPEAFF. The CDR3, as DNA: TGTGCCAGCACCCCCTTGGGAAGCCCTGAAGCTTTCTTT.

The chain combines TRBV5-4 with TRBJ2-3; D is undetermined. The CDR3 has 15 residues. Germline V CDR1 and CDR2: SGHNT, YYREEE (reference sequence). V was shortened by 0 bases and J by 6 bases, with 14 bases between the two germline ends. The CDR3 loop is CASSLGQNFLDTQYF. Here the CDR3 DNA reads TGTGCCAGCAGCTTGGGACAAAACTTTTTGGATACGCAGTATTTT. The full variable domain, completed using reference TRBV5-4 and TRBJ2-3, is ETGVTQSPTHLIKTRGQQVTLRCSSQSGHNTVSWYQQALGQGPQFIFQYYREEENGRGNFPPRFSGLQFPNYSSELNVNALELDDSALYLCASSLGQNFLDTQYFGPGTRLTVL.

The CDR3 spells CASSYSAHEAFF. The DNA for the CDR3 is TGTGCCAGCAGCTACTCCGCACACGAAGCTTTCTTT. This chain links TRBV5-5 with TRBJ1-1, with D hard to call. The CDR3 is made up of 12 amino acids. Germline lookup yields CDR1 SGHKS and CDR2 YYEKEE (reference sequence). Trimming removed 3 bases from V and 8 bases from J, with 11 bases in between.